This T cell receptor beta chain was captured in a study of blood T cell repertoires in COVID-19. TCRdb's copy holds only in-frame clones and misses some; the assay was immunoSEQ multiplex PCR. The table shows about 220,000 clones, with about 86% occurring only once. The sample holds one count of this clone. Per the germline V gene, CDR1 is MDHEN and CDR2 is SYDVKM. J lost 3 bases, V lost 3 bases, and 6 bases had no gene match. The CDR3 contains 15 residues. The source material was PBMCs or T cells enriched from blood (not recorded which). J is TRBJ2-5 and V is TRBV28; 8 bases map to TRBD1. This clonotype was obtained from a woman aged 45-60 years with acute COVID-19. The chain's CDR3 is CASSFTGTGKETQYF. CDR3 sequence (DNA): TGTGCCAGCAGTTTTACAGGGACAGGAAAAGAGACCCAGTACTTC.